The 21 T cell receptor beta chains given below trace back to one sample, sequenced in a study of cytomegalovirus exposure and HLA in healthy donors. PCR involved 60 Vbeta and 13 Jbeta primers. The protocol was immunoSEQ multiplex PCR, while the TCRdb copy is restricted to in-frame clones and leaves out a portion. The sample holds approximately 90,000 clones, around 84% seen once. Material: PBMCs. Receptors were obtained from a man aged 35 to 55 in good health and CMV-seropositive.

The V and J genes are TRBV5-1 and TRBJ2-1; 9 bases are shared with TRBD2. Trimming removed 6 bases from V and 4 bases from J; junction bases left unmatched: 14. Germline CDR1 and CDR2: SGHRS and YFSETQ. The CDR3 totals 17 residues. CDR3 bases: TGCGCCAGCACACTCCGGGGAGCGGGGGGCCTTTACAATGAGCAGTTCTTC. Protein product: CASTLRGAGGLYNEQFF.

This clone was observed a handful of times. CDR3 residues: CASRGGDRGAFF. CDR3 DNA: TGTGCCAGTCGGGGCGGGGACAGGGGAGCTTTCTTT. The rearrangement links TRBV19 to TRBJ1-1; 10 positions match TRBD1. After removal of 8 bases from V and 10 bases from J, the junction contained 7 bases not matched to a gene. Germline values: CDR1 LNHDA, CDR2 SQIVND (reference sequence). This CDR3 comprises 12 residues.

This clone showed up just once. This chain links TRBV5-4 with TRBJ1-1, with 7 positions matching TRBD1. Germline V gene sequence: CDR1 SGHNT, CDR2 YYREEE (reference sequence). Germline trimming cut 0 bases from V and 6 bases from J; bases unmatched to any gene: 5. This CDR3 is built from 14 residues. The chain's CDR3 is CASSLEDRFSEAFF. The CDR3 nucleotides are TGTGCCAGCAGCTTGGAGGACAGGTTCTCTGAAGCTTTCTTT. Together with reference TRBV5-4 and TRBJ1-1, the CDR3 gives the full variable domain: ETGVTQSPTHLIKTRGQQVTLRCSSQSGHNTVSWYQQALGQGPQFIFQYYREEENGRGNFPPRFSGLQFPNYSSELNVNALELDDSALYLCASSLEDRFSEAFFGQGTRLTVV.

The rearrangement uses TRBV5-4 and TRBJ1-4; 8 bases fit TRBD1. The ends lost 4 bases at V and 0 bases at J; junction bases unmatched: 5. In germline, CDR1 is SGHNT, CDR2 YYREEE (reference sequence). The CDR3 length is 16 residues. The CDR3 region is CASSLGQGTTNEKLFF. In DNA form, the CDR3 reads TGTGCCAGCAGCCTCGGACAGGGCACAACTAATGAAAAACTGTTTTTT. The complete variable domain, with remaining parts taken from reference TRBV5-4 and TRBJ1-4, reads ETGVTQSPTHLIKTRGQQVTLRCSSQSGHNTVSWYQQALGQGPQFIFQYYREEENGRGNFPPRFSGLQFPNYSSELNVNALELDDSALYLCASSLGQGTTNEKLFFGSGTQLSVL.

The gene calls are TRBV19 and TRBJ1-5; the match to TRBD1 covers 7 bases. With V trimmed by 5 bases and J by 7 bases, 26 bases remained unmatched. The germline CDR1 and CDR2 sequences are LNHDA and SQIVND (reference sequence). The CDR3 consists of 20 residues. The CDR3: CASSPNRGRNSWASRQPQHF. The CDR3 DNA reads as TGTGCCAGTAGTCCAAACAGGGGCCGGAATTCTTGGGCCTCGCGGCAGCCCCAGCATTTT.

This chain connects TRBV4-2 to TRBJ1-1; D gene ambiguous. The CDR3 spans 13 residues. V dropped 4 bases and J dropped 1 base, with 7 bases sitting between them. Germline V CDR1 and CDR2: LGHNA, YNFKEQ. Here the CDR3 DNA reads TGTGCCAGCAGCCGAGAACAGAACACTGAAGCTTTCTTT. Protein: CASSREQNTEAFF.

In regard to this clone: Its ends do not fully match the called genes, so a read error is possible. The chain joins TRBV7-9 to TRBJ2-2; D is perhaps TRBD2 (6 bases). The CDR3 contains 17 residues. The germline V gene has CDR1 SEHNR and CDR2 FQNEAQ (reference sequence). The CDR3 DNA sequence: TGTTCCAGCAGCCAGGGACTGGCGGAGGAGCGTGGGGGGGAGCTGTTTTTT. Its protein product is CSSSQGLAEERGGELFF.

This chain uses TRBV2 with TRBJ2-7, with D possibly matching TRBD1 (6 bases). The V end lost 6 bases, the J end lost 3 bases, and 12 bases lay between the germline ends. The CDR3 has 13 residues. Looked up from germline, CDR1 is SNHLY and CDR2 is FYNNEI. The DNA for the CDR3 is TGTGCCAGCAGAAGGACAGAGAACTACGAGCAGTACTTC. It is translated as CASRRTENYEQYF.

The chain uses TRBV7-6 and TRBJ2-1; TRBD1 aligns across 7 bases. The V segment lost 5 bases and the J segment 0 bases; nucleotides outside the gene matches: 13. Germline CDR1 is SGHVS and CDR2 is FNYEAQ. There are 18 residues in the CDR3. The CDR3 sequence: CASSHTPRRGSSYNEQFF. The CDR3 nucleotides are TGTGCCAGCAGCCACACCCCCCGCAGGGGGAGCTCCTACAATGAGCAGTTCTTC.

The chain uses TRBV2 and TRBJ2-3; 10 bases align to TRBD1. Germline V gene lookup returns CDR1 SNHLY and CDR2 FYNNEI. This CDR3 has 17 amino acids. Germline trimming cut 0 bases from V and 1 base from J; bases unmatched to any gene: 4. CDR3: CASSEAGGTGGTDTQYF. The CDR3 DNA follows: TGTGCCAGCAGTGAAGCTGGCGGGACAGGGGGCACAGATACGCAGTATTTT.

The chain joins TRBV18 to TRBJ1-3, with D uncertain. The CDR3 totals 15 residues. V lost 4 bases, J lost 2 bases, and 12 bases lay in between. CDR1 and CDR2 (germline): KGHSH, LQKENI. CDR3 amino acids: CASSRGEGAGNTIYF. CDR3 bases: TGTGCCAGCTCACGCGGTGAGGGCGCTGGAAACACCATATATTTT.

This CDR3 is CASSDGSYYGYTF. The CDR3 DNA reads TGTGCCAGCAGTGATGGCAGTTACTATGGCTACACCTTC. This chain links TRBV6-1 with TRBJ1-2, with D unresolved. Germline CDR1 is MNHNS and CDR2 is SASEGT. The CDR3 extends over 13 amino acids. Trimming stripped 3 bases from V and 3 bases from J, with 8 bases between.

The chain recombines TRBV5-1 with TRBJ1-6; D is uncertain. Germline assignment: CDR1 SGHRS and CDR2 YFSETQ. There are 15 residues in the CDR3. Trimming left V 0 bases short and J 10 bases short, with 14 bases between. DNA for the CDR3: TGCGCCAGCAGCTTGGCCGGCGGGAACCGGTCACCCCTCCACTTT. Protein product: CASSLAGGNRSPLHF.

This sequence joins TRBV4-2 and TRBJ1-4; D may be TRBD1 (6 bases). Germline V gene sequence: CDR1 LGHNA, CDR2 YNFKEQ. V lost 3 bases, J lost 3 bases, and 14 bases lay in between. The CDR3 contains 16 residues. The DNA for the CDR3 is TGTGCCAGCAGCCATGGGGGGGCAAGATCTAATGAAAAACTGTTTTTT. Encoded protein: CASSHGGARSNEKLFF.

The rearrangement uses TRBV5-4 and TRBJ2-5; a weak D match, TRBD2 (6 bases). V lost 0 bases and J 5 bases, leaving 11 bases between the germline ends. Germline V lookup: CDR1 SGHNT, CDR2 YYREEE (reference sequence). The CDR3 spans 14 residues. The CDR3 is CASSLAGAGETQYF. The CDR3 DNA is TGTGCCAGCAGCTTGGCGGGAGCTGGGGAGACCCAGTACTTC.

The chain links TRBV5-6 to TRBJ2-3, with 13 bases identical to TRBD2. Germline V gene lookup returns CDR1 SGHDT and CDR2 YYEEEE. After removal of 5 bases from V and 0 bases from J, the junction contained 9 bases not matched to a gene. The CDR3 has 18 residues. CDR3 in amino acids: CASSRLAGGFSSTDTQYF. For the CDR3, the DNA is TGTGCCAGCAGTCGACTAGCGGGGGGCTTCTCTAGCACAGATACGCAGTATTTT.

This clone has just a few counts. Other nucleotide sequences from this sample produce the same CDR3. The CDR3 sequence is CASSLSSRTGEETQYF. CDR3 in DNA: TGTGCCAGCAGTTTATCCTCCCGGACAGGTGAAGAGACCCAGTACTTC. The V gene is TRBV27, the J gene TRBJ2-5; 7 bases are a match to TRBD1. V lost 0 bases, J lost 3 bases, and 7 bases stayed unmatched. The CDR3 is 16 residues long. Germline CDR1 is MNHEY and CDR2 is SMNVEV (reference sequence).

This chain links TRBV19 with TRBJ2-7; a possible D gene is TRBD1 (5 bases). V lost 6 bases, J lost 2 bases, and 11 bases lay in between. The germline gives CDR1 LNHDA, CDR2 SQIVND (reference sequence). The CDR3 runs 13 residues. As DNA, the CDR3 is TGTGCCAGTAGCGCCGACAGCCCCTACGAGCAGTACTTC. It specifies CASSADSPYEQYF.

This clone was found once. The chain links TRBV6-5 to TRBJ2-2, with TRBD2 matching over 7 bases. The V gene end was trimmed by 8 bases and the J gene end by 0 bases; junction bases not matched to a gene: 0. Germline V lookup: CDR1 MNHEY, CDR2 SVGAGI. The length of the CDR3 is 13 residues. CDR3 coding DNA: TGTGCCAGCGCGGGGGCGAACACCGGGGAGCTGTTTTTT. It specifies CASAGANTGELFF.

About this clone: The sample carries other DNA sequences with the same CDR3. The genes are TRBV5-1 and TRBJ2-3, with TRBD2 matching 7 bases. The germline V gene encodes CDR1 SGHRS and CDR2 YFSETQ. The trim removed 0 bases at V and 1 base at J, leaving 2 bases unmatched. The CDR3 is 15 residues long. The CDR3 nucleotides read TGCGCCAGCAGCTTGGACCGGGGGGGCACAGATACGCAGTATTTT. It encodes CASSLDRGGTDTQYF.

V gene TRBV19 combines with J gene TRBJ2-7; 9 bases are shared with TRBD1. The CDR3 extends over 17 amino acids. Trimming removed 3 bases from V and 2 bases from J; junction bases left unmatched: 11. Germline lookup yields CDR1 LNHDA and CDR2 SQIVND (reference sequence). This chain's CDR3 is CASSMAQGADYTYEQYF. The CDR3, as DNA: TGTGCCAGTAGTATGGCACAGGGGGCGGACTATACCTACGAGCAGTACTTC.